This T cell receptor (beta chain) came from a study of post-analysis software for immune sequencing data. About the research overall: Secondary progressive, relapsing-remitting and progressive-relapsing multiple sclerosis were among the included disease courses.

Unique molecular identifiers were present in the TCR beta cDNA libraries. Researchers reported 400,000 to 550,000 cDNA molecules coming from roughly 0.93 to 9.6 million T cells. TCRdb reanalysed the PCR reads using MiXCR and keeps one entry per CDR3 protein. The sample has roughly 540,000 distinct CDR3 sequences, 34% seen once. This clonotype occurred a few times. The antigen remains undetermined. Overall study findings and caveats: Under the F measure, samples that were prepared in one batch clustered strongly together. When compared against controls, multiple sclerosis patients showed significantly lower normalized Chao1 diversity. Comparison of patients with controls showed roughly five TRBV segments more frequent in patients, TRBV5-6, TRBV5-1 and TRBV20-1 among them.

The CDR3 runs 11 residues. Germline values: CDR1 SQVTM, CDR2 ANQGSEA. V was shortened by 6 bases and J by 2 bases, with 5 bases between the two germline ends. The sequence came from a girl between 2 and 17 years old with multiple sclerosis. The chain couples TRBV29-1 to TRBJ2-1; D ambiguous. Sequencing input: blood. The CDR3 spells CSVRPYNEQFF. The CDR3 DNA follows: TGCAGCGTGAGACCCTACAATGAGCAGTTCTTC.